Shown below are 2 T cell receptor beta chains from a single sample sequenced in a study of cytomegalovirus exposure and HLA in healthy donors. Amplification used 60 Vbeta primers and 13 Jbeta primers. Repertoires were generated with immunoSEQ multiplex PCR, while TCRdb's copy carries only in-frame clones and drops some. The table gives about 160,000 clones; the top ten clones make up under 2.5% of it. Specimen: PBMCs. The receptors here all came from a man aged 25 to 40 in good health and CMV-seronegative.

The rearrangement joins TRBV19 to TRBJ2-1; 9 bases are a match to TRBD1. Germline V lookup: CDR1 LNHDA, CDR2 SQIVND (reference sequence). The CDR3 is 16 amino acids. Trimming at V came to 5 bases and at J to 3 bases, leaving 8 bases not matched to a gene. The CDR3 reads CASSSSGTGRYNEQFF. CDR3 coding DNA: TGTGCCAGTAGTTCCTCCGGGACAGGGCGCTACAATGAGCAGTTCTTC.

CDR3 loop: CAISESGQGAEAFF. DNA of the CDR3: TGTGCCATCAGTGAGTCGGGGCAGGGCGCTGAAGCTTTCTTT. The chain has TRBV10-3 and TRBJ1-1; D is possibly TRBD1 (5 bases). Trimming left V 0 bases short and J 6 bases short, with 11 bases between. The CDR3 extends over 14 amino acids. Per the germline V gene, CDR1 is ENHRY and CDR2 is SYGVKD.